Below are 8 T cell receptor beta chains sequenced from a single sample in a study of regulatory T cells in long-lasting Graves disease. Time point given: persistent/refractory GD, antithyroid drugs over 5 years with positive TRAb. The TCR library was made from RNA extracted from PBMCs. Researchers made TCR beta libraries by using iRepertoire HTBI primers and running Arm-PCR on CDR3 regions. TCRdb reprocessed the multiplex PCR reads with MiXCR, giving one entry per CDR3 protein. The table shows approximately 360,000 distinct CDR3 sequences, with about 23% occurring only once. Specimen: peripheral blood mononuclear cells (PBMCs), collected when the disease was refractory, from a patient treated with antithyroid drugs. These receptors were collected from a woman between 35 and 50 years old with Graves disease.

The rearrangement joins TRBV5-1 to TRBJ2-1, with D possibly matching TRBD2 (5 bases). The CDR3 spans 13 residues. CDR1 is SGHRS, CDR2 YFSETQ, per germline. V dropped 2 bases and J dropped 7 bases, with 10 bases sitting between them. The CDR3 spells CASSFEGWNEQFF. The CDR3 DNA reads TGCGCCAGCAGCTTCGAGGGATGGAATGAGCAGTTCTTC.

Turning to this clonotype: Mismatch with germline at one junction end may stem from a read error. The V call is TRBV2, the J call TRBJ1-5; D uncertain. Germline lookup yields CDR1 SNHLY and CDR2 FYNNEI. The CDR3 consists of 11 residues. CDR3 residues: CASNSNQPRHF. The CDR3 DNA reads TGTGCCAGCAACAGCAATCAGCCCCGGCATTTT.

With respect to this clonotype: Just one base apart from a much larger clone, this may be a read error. The CDR3: CASSPISGANILTF. The CDR3 DNA follows: TGTGCCAGCAGCCCCATTTCTGGGGCCAACATCCTGACTTTC. The V gene is TRBV6-2 or TRBV6-3, the J gene TRBJ2-6; the D gene is possibly TRBD1 (5 bases). The CDR3 runs to 14 residues. Germline CDR1 MNHEY, CDR2 SVGEGT.

CDR3 sequence: CASSYRGGRDEQFF. CDR3 DNA: TGTGCCAGCAGTTACCGAGGGGGCAGGGATGAGCAGTTCTTC. This rearrangement joins TRBV6-9 to TRBJ2-1; TRBD1 aligns across 7 bases. Trimming took 3 bases from V and 8 from J; bases not matched to a gene: 7. The CDR3 sequence is 14 residues long. In germline, CDR1 is MNHGY, CDR2 SVAAGI.

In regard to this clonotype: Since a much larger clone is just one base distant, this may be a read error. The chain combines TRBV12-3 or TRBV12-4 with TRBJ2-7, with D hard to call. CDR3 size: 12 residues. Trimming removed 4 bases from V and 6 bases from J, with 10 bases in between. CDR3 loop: CASSSFGPEQYF. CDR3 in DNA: TGTGCCAGCAGTTCCTTCGGCCCCGAGCAGTACTTC.

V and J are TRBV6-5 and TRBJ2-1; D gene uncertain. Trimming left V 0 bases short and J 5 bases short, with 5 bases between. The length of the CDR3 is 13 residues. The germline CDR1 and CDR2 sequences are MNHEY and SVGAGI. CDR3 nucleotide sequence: TGTGCCAGCAGTTACTCTAGGAACAATGAGCAGTTCTTC. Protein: CASSYSRNNEQFF.

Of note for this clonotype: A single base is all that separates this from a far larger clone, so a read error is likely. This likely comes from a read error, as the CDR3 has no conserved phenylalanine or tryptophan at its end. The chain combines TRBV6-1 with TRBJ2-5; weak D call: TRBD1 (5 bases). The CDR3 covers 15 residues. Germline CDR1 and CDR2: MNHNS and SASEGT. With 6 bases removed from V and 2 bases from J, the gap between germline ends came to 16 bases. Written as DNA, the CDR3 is TGTGCCAGCAGCGATGTGAAGGGGCATCAAGAGACCCAGTACTCC. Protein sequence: CASSDVKGHQETQYS.

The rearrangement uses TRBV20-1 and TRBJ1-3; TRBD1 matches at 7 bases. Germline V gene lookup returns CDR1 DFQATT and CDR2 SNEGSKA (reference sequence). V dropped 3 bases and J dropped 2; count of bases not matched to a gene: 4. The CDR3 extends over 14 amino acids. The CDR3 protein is CSASRTGTGNTIYF. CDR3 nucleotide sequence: TGCAGTGCTAGTCGGACAGGTACTGGAAACACCATATATTTT.